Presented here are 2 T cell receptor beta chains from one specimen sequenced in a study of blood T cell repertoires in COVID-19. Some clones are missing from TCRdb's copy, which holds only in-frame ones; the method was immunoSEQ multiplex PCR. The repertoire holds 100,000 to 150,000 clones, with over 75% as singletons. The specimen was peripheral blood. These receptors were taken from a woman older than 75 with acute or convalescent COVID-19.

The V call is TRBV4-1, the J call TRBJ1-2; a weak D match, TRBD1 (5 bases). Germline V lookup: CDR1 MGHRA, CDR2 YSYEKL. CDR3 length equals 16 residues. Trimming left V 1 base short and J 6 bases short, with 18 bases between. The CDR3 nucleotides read TGCGCCAGCAGCCAAGGGGGAGAGAGGGGAGGCGATGGCTACACCTTC. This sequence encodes CASSQGGERGGDGYTF.

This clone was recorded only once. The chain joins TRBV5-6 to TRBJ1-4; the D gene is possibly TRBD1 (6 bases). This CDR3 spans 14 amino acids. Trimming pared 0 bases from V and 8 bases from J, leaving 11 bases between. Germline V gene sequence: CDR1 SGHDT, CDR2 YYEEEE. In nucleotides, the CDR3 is TGTGCCAGCAGCTTGGCAGGGGCTGTCGAAAAACTGTTTTTT. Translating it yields CASSLAGAVEKLFF. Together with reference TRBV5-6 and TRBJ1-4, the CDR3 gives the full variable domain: DAGVTQSPTHLIKTRGQQVTLRCSPKSGHDTVSWYQQALGQGPQFIFQYYEEEERQRGNFPDRFSGHQFPNYSSELNVNALLLGDSALYLCASSLAGAVEKLFFGSGTQLSVL.